This T cell receptor beta chain was sequenced in a study of T cell repertoires in cytomegalovirus infection. Study background: Based on public TCR beta signatures, there were indications of CMV infection and of a matching HLA type.

In this sample, this clonotype turned up a few times. Antigen unknown. The study's findings and limits: Individuals carrying CMV plus the relevant HLA were identified by cumulative frequency of public TCR beta families. The response measured ex vivo was dominated by TCR beta clonotypes (HLA-C-restricted and CMV-specific).

Germline loops: CDR1 MNHNS, CDR2 SASEGT. The junction had 7 bases not matched to a gene; V was cut back by 3 bases and J by 6 bases. CDR3 length equals 15 residues. From the reads, TCRdb called clonotypes with MiXCR, one entry per CDR3 protein. The profile shows around 490,000 distinct CDR3 sequences, more than 25% of them singletons. The chain combines TRBV6-1 with TRBJ2-3; 9 bases are shared with TRBD2. This TCR derives from a human donor in good health (CMV status not recorded). Some clones in this sample may be carry-over from other donors' samples. The sequenced sample consisted of PBMCs. CDR3 protein: CASSDSAGGGDTQYF. CDR3 DNA: TGTGCCAGCAGTGACTCAGCGGGAGGTGGTGATACGCAGTATTTT.